These 5 T cell receptor beta chains share one sample of origin, sequenced in a study of tumor-infiltrating lymphocytes in oesophageal squamous cell carcinoma. TCRdb re-derived calls from the PCR reads in MiXCR, one entry per CDR3 protein. The table lists approximately 13,000 distinct CDR3 sequences, roughly half of them singletons. The sequencing input was blood. Receptors originate from a male donor with esophageal squamous cell carcinoma.

This clonotype was counted at least ten times. The J gene is TRBJ2-1, the V gene TRBV9, with D unclear. The CDR3 is made up of 17 amino acids. Germline CDR1 reads SGDLS; CDR2 reads YYNGEE. The ends were cut back, 0 bases at V and 5 bases at J, with 18 bases in the middle. The CDR3 loop is CASSVEAVPYGDNEQFF. CDR3 nucleotides: TGTGCCAGCAGCGTAGAGGCAGTGCCATATGGGGACAATGAGCAGTTCTTC.

This clonotype was seen only a few times. The V gene is TRBV3-1, the J gene TRBJ2-1; 10 bases are shared with TRBD2. Trimming removed 3 bases from V and 2 bases from J; junction bases left unmatched: 4. The germline gives CDR1 LGHDT, CDR2 YNNKEL (reference sequence). CDR3 length equals 16 residues. The DNA for the CDR3 is TGTGCCAGCAGCCAGTTCGGGACTAGCGCCTACAATGAGCAGTTCTTC. Translation: CASSQFGTSAYNEQFF.

This chain connects TRBV7-2 to TRBJ2-3, with 8 positions matching TRBD2. The J call is doubtful: the DNA matches TRBJ2-7 better. The CDR3 spans 15 residues. Germline assignment: CDR1 SGHTA and CDR2 FQGNSA. This chain's CDR3 is CASSQQSGSSYEQYF. CDR3 nucleotide sequence: TGTGCCAGCAGCCAACAAAGCGGGAGCTCATACGAGCAGTACTTC.

By frequency in the sample, this clonotype is medium-sized (0.01 to 0.1%). The rearrangement links TRBV7-9 to TRBJ2-3; TRBD2 aligns across 11 bases. The V segment lost 6 bases and the J segment 5 bases; nucleotides outside the gene matches: 4. The germline gives CDR1 SEHNR, CDR2 FQNEAQ (reference sequence). The CDR3 has 14 residues. In DNA form, the CDR3 reads TGTGCCAGCAGGGGGGGGACTAGCGGAGATACGCAGTATTTT. Translating gives CASRGGTSGDTQYF.

This chain joins TRBV10-3 and TRBJ1-6, with TRBD1 matching over 8 bases. Germline V CDR1 and CDR2: ENHRY, SYGVKD. The length of the CDR3 is 14 residues. With 2 bases clipped from V and 6 bases from J, the junction kept 0 bases outside the gene matches. CDR3 sequence (DNA): TGTGCCATCAGTGAGGGACAGGGTAATTCACCCCTCCACTTT. This sequence encodes CAISEGQGNSPLHF.